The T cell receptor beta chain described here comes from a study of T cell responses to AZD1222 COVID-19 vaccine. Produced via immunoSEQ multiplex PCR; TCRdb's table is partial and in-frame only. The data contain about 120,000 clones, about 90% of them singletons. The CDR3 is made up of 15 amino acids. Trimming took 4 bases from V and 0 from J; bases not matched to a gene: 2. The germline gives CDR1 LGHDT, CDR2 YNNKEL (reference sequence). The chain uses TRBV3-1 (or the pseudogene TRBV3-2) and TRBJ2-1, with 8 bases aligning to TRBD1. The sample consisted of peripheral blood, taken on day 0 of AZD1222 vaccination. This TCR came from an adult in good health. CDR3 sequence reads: CASSPGTGSYNEQFF. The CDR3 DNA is TGTGCCAGCAGCCCCGGGACAGGCTCCTACAATGAGCAGTTCTTC.